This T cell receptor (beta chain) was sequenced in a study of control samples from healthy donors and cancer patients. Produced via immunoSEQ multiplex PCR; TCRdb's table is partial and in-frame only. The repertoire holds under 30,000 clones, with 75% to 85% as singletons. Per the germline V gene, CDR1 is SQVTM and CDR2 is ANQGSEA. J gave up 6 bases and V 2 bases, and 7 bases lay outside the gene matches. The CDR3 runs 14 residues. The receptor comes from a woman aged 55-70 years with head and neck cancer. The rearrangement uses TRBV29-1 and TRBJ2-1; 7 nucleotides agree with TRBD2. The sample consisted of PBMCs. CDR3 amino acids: CSVESNERGNEQFF. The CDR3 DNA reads TGCAGCGTTGAAAGTAATGAGCGGGGCAATGAGCAGTTCTTC.